Following are 2 T cell receptor beta chains from one sample sequenced in a study of technical replicates of blood from a handful of donors. The assay was immunoSEQ multiplex PCR, and TCRdb's table has in-frame clones only and misses some. The data show 85,000 or so clones, over 85% seen once. What was sequenced was T cells isolated from PBMCs. The origin of the receptors is a human donor in good health.

CDR3 DNA: TGTGCCAGCTCACCCCAAGACACGGAGGGTGAAAAACTGTTTTTT. Translating it yields CASSPQDTEGEKLFF. The chain links TRBV18 to TRBJ1-4; D gene uncertain. This CDR3 contains 15 residues. Per germline, CDR1 KGHSH and CDR2 LQKENI. V lost 3 bases and J lost 7, with 15 bases in between.

The chain is built from TRBV19 and TRBJ2-7, with D perhaps matching TRBD2 (6 bases). Trimming took 5 bases from V and 7 from J, leaving 15 bases between them. This CDR3 contains 13 residues. Germline V gene sequence: CDR1 LNHDA, CDR2 SQIVND (reference sequence). For the CDR3, the DNA is TGTGCCAGTAGTGGAGGGAGGTTGGGAGAGCAGTACTTC. It is translated as CASSGGRLGEQYF. The full variable domain, in which reference TRBV19 and TRBJ2-7 provide the parts outside the CDR3, is DGGITQSPKYLFRKEGQNVTLSCEQNLNHDAMYWYRQDPGQGLRLIYYSQIVNDFQKGDIAEGYSVSREKKESFPLTVTSAQKNPTAFYLCASSGGRLGEQYFGPGTRLTVT.